This T cell receptor (beta chain) appears in the sequencing data of a study of spatial heterogeneity in lung cancer. The wider study: Across tumor regions, counts of TCR transcripts showed a strong correlation with a T cell module score derived from matched bulk RNA-seq.

Findings and caveats of the study: Tumoral mutation counts were tracked by counts of expanded intratumoral alpha and beta TCRs.

Stated time point: sample taken at primary tumor resection. This clonotype has at least ten counts. Its cognate antigen is unknown. One entry per CDR3 protein results from TCRdb running MiXCR on the 5' RACE reads. The sample shows under 13,000 distinct CDR3 sequences, 7.9% of them seen only once. CDR1 MNHNY and CDR2 SVGAGI come from the germline V gene (reference sequence). The germline V and J ends were trimmed by 6 bases and 6 bases, with 14 bases remaining between them. The CDR3 has 13 residues. This material consisted of lung tumor tissue, taken at surgery. The chain recombines TRBV6-6 with TRBJ1-1, with D perhaps TRBD1 (5 bases). The sequence derives from a female donor with early-stage non-small cell lung cancer. The CDR3 loop is CASSQTVMAEAFF. CDR3 DNA: TGTGCCAGCAGCCAGACAGTAATGGCTGAAGCTTTCTTT.